The clone carrying this T cell receptor beta chain was observed at least ten times. Its antigen remains unidentified. The CDR3 totals 13 residues. CDR1 and CDR2 (germline): SGHNT, YYREEE (reference sequence). V was clipped by 5 bases and J by 2 bases; unmatched bases: 2. It was via CD45RO/CCR7/CD25/CD127/CD95/CD27 that CD4+ naive, central memory, regulatory and stem cell-like memory cells were sorted. This entry is derived from a study of beta chain features in type 1 diabetes. All of the isolated RNA was reverse transcribed, so expressed TCRB transcripts were sequenced. Clones were sequenced by immunoSEQ multiplex PCR, and TCRdb holds only the in-frame ones, with some missing. The sample shows 160,000 or so clones, about 8.3% of them seen only once. Study-wide findings and caveats: Across patients, naive, central memory and Treg TCRB repertoires exhibited apparently greater similarity than was observed across healthy donors. Researchers caution that PCR might favor shorter templates, equally among patients and controls. Among patients with Type 1 diabetes, TCRB CDR3s were moderately but significantly shorter in every one of the four CD4+ subsets.

This sequence originates from a woman in her late teens or twenties with type 1 diabetes. Source material: central memory CD4+ T cells from blood. This chain uses TRBV5-4 with TRBJ2-3; 7 bases line up with TRBD2. This CDR3 is CASRTSYTDTQYF. The CDR3 DNA sequence: TGTGCCAGCAGGACTAGCTACACAGATACGCAGTATTTT.